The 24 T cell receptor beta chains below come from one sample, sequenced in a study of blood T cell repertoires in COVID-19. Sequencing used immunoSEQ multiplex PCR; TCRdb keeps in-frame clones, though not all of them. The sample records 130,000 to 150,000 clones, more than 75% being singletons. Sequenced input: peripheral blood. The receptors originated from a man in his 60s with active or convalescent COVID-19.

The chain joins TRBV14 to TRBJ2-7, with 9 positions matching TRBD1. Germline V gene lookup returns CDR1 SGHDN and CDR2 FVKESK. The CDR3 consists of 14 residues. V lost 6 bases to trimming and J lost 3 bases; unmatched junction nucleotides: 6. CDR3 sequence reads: CASRPGQGYYEQYF. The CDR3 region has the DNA TGTGCCAGCAGGCCGGGACAGGGATACTACGAGCAGTACTTC.

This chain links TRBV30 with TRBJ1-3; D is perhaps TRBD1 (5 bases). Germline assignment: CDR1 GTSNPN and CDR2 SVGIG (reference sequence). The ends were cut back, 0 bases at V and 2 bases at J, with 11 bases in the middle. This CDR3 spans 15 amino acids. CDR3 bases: TGTGCCTGGAGTGTACCGGACACCACTGGAAACACCATATATTTT. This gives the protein CAWSVPDTTGNTIYF.

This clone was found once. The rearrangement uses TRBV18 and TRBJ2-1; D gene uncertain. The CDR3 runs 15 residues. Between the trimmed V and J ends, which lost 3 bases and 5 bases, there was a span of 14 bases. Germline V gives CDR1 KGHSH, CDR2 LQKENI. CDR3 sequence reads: CASSPTRNGNNEQFF. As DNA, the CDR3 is TGTGCCAGCTCACCTACCAGGAACGGCAACAATGAGCAGTTCTTC.

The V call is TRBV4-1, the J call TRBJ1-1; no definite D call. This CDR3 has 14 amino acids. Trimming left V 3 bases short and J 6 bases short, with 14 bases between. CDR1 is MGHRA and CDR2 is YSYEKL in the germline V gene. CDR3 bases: TGCGCCAGCAGCCAGCGAGGGATGTTATCTGAAGCTTTCTTT. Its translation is CASSQRGMLSEAFF.

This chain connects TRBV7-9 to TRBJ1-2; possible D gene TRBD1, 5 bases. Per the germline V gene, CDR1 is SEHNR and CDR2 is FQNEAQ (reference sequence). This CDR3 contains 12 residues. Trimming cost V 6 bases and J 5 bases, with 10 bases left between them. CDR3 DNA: TGTGCCAGCAGTCTTGACAGTTATGGCTACACCTTC. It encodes CASSLDSYGYTF.

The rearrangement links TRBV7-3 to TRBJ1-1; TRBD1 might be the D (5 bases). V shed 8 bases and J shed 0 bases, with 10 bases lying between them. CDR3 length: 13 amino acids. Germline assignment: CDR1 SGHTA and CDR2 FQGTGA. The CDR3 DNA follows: TGTGCCAGCGGAGAGACAGTGAACACTGAAGCTTTCTTT. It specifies CASGETVNTEAFF.

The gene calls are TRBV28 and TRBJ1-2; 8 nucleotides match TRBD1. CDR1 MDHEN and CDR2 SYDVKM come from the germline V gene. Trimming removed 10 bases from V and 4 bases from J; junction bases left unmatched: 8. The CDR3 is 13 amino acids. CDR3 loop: CATLDRGVYGYTF. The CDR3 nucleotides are TGTGCCACCCTCGACAGGGGAGTCTATGGCTACACCTTC.

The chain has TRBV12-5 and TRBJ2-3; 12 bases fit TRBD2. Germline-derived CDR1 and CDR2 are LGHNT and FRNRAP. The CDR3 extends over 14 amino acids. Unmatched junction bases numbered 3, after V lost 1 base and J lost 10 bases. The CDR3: CASGLETSGSAQYF. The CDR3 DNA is TGTGCTAGTGGTTTGGAGACTAGCGGGAGTGCGCAGTATTTT.

The CDR3 loop is CASSPPPGKGTDTQYF. The CDR3 coding sequence is TGTGCCAGCAGCCCACCCCCCGGGAAAGGAACAGATACGCAGTATTTT. The V call is TRBV7-9, the J call TRBJ2-3; TRBD2 is a possible D gene (5 bases). The CDR3 sequence is 16 residues long. Trimming removed 5 bases at V and 3 bases at J, with 18 bases between. The germline V gene encodes CDR1 SEHNR and CDR2 FQNEAQ (reference sequence).

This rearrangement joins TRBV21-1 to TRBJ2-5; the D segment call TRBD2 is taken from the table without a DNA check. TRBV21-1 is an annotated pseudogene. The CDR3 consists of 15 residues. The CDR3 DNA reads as TGTGCCAGCAGCCCAAAGGGGGTAGCGGGAGATCCCGAGTACTTC. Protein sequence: CASSPKGVAGDPEYF.

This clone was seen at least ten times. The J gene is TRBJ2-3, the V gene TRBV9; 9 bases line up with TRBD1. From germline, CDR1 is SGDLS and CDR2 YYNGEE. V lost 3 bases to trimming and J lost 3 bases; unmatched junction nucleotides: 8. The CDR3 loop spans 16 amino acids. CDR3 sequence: CASSDPGTGITDTQYF. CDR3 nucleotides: TGTGCCAGCAGCGACCCCGGGACAGGGATTACAGATACGCAGTATTTT.

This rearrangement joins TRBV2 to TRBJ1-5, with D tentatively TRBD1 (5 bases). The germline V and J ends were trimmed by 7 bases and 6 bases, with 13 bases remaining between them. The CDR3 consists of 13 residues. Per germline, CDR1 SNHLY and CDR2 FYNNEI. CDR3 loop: CASTQGRGQPQHF. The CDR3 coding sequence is TGTGCCAGCACTCAAGGGAGGGGTCAGCCCCAGCATTTT.

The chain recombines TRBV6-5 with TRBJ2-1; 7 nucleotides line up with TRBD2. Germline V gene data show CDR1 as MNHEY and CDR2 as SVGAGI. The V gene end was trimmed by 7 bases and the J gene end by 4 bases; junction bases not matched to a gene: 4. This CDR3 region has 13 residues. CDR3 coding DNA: TGTGCCAGCACCTGGGACTATTACAATGAGCAGTTCTTC. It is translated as CASTWDYYNEQFF.

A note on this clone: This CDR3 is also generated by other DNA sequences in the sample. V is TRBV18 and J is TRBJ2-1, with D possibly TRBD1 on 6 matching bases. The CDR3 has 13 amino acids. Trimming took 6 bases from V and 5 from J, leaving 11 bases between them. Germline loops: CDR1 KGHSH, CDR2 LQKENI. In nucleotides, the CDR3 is TGTGCCAGCTCCCGGGACACCCACAATGAGCAGTTCTTC. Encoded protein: CASSRDTHNEQFF.

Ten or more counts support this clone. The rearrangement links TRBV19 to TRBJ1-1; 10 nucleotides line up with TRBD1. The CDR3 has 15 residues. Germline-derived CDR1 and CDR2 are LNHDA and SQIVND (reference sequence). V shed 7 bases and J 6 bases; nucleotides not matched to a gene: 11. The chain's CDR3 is CASTPLGQGGAEAFF. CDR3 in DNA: TGTGCCAGTACCCCCCTCGGACAGGGGGGCGCTGAAGCTTTCTTT.

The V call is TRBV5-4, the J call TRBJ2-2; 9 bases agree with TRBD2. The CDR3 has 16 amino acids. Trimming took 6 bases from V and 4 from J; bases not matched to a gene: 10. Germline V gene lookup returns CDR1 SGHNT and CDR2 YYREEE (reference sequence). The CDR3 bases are TGTGCCAGCACCATTGGAGTAGCGGGAGTCACCGGGGAGCTGTTTTTT. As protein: CASTIGVAGVTGELFF.

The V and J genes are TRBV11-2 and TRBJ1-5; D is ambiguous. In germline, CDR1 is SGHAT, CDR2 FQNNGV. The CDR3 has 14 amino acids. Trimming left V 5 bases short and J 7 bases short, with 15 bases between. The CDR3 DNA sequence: TGTGCCAGCAGCCCTAGTGGAGGCGCGCAGCCCCAGCATTTT. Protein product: CASSPSGGAQPQHF.

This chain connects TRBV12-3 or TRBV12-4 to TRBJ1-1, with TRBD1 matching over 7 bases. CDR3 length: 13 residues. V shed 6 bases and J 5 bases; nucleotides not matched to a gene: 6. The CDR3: CASSSTGATEAFF. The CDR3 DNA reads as TGTGCCAGCAGCTCTACAGGGGCTACTGAAGCTTTCTTT.

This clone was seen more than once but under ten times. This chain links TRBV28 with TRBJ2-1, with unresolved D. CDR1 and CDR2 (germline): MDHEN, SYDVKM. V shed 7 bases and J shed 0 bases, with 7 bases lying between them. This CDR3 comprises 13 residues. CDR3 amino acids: CASTASSYNEQFF. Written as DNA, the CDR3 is TGTGCCAGCACCGCTAGCTCCTACAATGAGCAGTTCTTC.

Written as DNA, the CDR3 is TGTGCCAGCAGTTTGCGGGGACTGTGGGGCTACACCTTC. Translated, it gives CASSLRGLWGYTF. V and J are TRBV27 and TRBJ1-2; D is perhaps TRBD1 (5 bases). Germline V lookup: CDR1 MNHEY, CDR2 SMNVEV (reference sequence). The CDR3 runs to 13 residues. The ends were cut back, 3 bases at V and 8 bases at J, with 13 bases in the middle.

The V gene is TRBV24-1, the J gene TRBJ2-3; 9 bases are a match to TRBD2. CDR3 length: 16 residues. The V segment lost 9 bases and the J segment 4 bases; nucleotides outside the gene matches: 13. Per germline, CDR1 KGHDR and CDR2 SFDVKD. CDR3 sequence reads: CATGGPGAGGADTQYF. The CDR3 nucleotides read TGTGCCACCGGAGGGCCAGGAGCGGGAGGAGCAGATACGCAGTATTTT.

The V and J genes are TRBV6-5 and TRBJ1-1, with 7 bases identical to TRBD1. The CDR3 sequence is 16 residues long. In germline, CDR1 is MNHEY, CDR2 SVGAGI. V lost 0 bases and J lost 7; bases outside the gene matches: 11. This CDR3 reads CASSYSKTGVSGEAFF. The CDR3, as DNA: TGTGCCAGCAGTTACTCGAAAACAGGGGTCTCTGGTGAAGCTTTCTTT.

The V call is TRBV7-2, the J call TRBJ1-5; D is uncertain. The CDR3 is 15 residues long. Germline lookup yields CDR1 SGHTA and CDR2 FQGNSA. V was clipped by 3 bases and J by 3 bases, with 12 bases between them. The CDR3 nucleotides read TGTGCCAGCAGCTTGGGAGGGTTTGCCAATCAGCCCCAGCATTTT. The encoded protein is CASSLGGFANQPQHF. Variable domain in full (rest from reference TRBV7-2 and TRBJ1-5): GAGVSQSPSNKVTEKGKDVELRCDPISGHTALYWYRQSLGQGLEFLIYFQGNSAPDKSGLPSDRFSAERTGGSVSTLTIQRTQQEDSAVYLCASSLGGFANQPQHFGDGTRLSIL.

Here the CDR3 reads CASSVGQGGETQYF. The DNA for the CDR3 is TGTGCCAGCAGCGTGGGACAGGGCGGAGAGACCCAGTACTTC. The chain couples TRBV9 to TRBJ2-5, with 9 nucleotides matching TRBD1. CDR3 length equals 14 residues. The ends lost 2 bases at V and 4 bases at J; junction bases unmatched: 3. Per the germline V gene, CDR1 is SGDLS and CDR2 is YYNGEE. The full variable domain, its missing parts supplied by reference TRBV9 and TRBJ2-5, is DSGVTQTPKHLITATGQRVTLRCSPRSGDLSVYWYQQSLDQGLQFLIQYYNGEERAKGNILERFSAQQFPDLHSELNLSSLELGDSALYFCASSVGQGGETQYFGPGTRLLVL.